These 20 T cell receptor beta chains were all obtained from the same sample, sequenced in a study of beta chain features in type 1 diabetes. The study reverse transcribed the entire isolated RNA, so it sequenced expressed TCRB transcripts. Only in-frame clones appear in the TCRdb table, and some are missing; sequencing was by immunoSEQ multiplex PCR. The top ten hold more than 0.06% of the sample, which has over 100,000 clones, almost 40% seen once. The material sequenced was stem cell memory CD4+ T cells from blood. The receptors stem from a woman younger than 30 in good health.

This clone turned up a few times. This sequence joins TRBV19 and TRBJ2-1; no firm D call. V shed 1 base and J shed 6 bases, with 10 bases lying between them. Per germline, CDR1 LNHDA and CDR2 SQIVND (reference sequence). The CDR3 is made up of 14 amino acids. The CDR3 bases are TGTGCCAGTAGTATAGCGGCGGTAGGCAATGAGCAGTTCTTC. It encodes CASSIAAVGNEQFF. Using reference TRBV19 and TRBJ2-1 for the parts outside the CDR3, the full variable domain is DGGITQSPKYLFRKEGQNVTLSCEQNLNHDAMYWYRQDPGQGLRLIYYSQIVNDFQKGDIAEGYSVSREKKESFPLTVTSAQKNPTAFYLCASSIAAVGNEQFFGPGTRLTVL.

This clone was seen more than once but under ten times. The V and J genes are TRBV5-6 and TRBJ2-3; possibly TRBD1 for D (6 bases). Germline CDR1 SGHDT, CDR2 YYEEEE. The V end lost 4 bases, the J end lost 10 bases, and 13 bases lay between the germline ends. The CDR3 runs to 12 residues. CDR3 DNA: TGTGCCAGCAGCCCCGGACAGTATCCGCAGTATTTT. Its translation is CASSPGQYPQYF.

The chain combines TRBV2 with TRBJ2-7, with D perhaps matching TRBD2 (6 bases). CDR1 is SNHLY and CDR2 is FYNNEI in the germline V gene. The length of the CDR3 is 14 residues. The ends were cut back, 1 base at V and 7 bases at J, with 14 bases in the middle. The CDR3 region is CASSEEGAGFEQYF. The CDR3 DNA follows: TGTGCCAGCAGTGAAGAGGGCGCGGGGTTTGAGCAGTACTTC.

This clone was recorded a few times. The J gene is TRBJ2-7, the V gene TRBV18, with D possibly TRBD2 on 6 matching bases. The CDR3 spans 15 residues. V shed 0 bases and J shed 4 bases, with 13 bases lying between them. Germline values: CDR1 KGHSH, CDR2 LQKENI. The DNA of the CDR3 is TGTGCCAGCTCACCACCGGCGACCGGGAGTTACGAGCAGTACTTC. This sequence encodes CASSPPATGSYEQYF.

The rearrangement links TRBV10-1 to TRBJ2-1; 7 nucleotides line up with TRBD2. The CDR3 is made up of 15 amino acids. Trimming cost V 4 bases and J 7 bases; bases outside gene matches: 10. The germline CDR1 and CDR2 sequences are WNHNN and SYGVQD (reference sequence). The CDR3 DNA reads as TGCGCCAGCAGTGGAGCTAGCGGCACAGTGAATGAGCAGTTCTTC. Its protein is CASSGASGTVNEQFF.

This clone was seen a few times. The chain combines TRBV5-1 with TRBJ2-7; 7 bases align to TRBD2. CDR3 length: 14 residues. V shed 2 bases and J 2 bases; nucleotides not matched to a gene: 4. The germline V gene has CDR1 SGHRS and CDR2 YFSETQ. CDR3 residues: CASSLLASTYEQYF. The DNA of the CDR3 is TGCGCCAGCAGCTTACTAGCGTCTACCTACGAGCAGTACTTC.

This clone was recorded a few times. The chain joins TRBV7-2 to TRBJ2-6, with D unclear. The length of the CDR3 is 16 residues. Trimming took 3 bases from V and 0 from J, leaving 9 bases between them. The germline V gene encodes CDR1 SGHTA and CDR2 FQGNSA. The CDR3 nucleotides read TGTGCCAGCAGCTTCGCAGTGATCTCTGGGGCCAACGTCCTGACTTTC. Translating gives CASSFAVISGANVLTF. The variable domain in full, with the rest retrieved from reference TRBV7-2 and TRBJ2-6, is GAGVSQSPSNKVTEKGKDVELRCDPISGHTALYWYRQSLGQGLEFLIYFQGNSAPDKSGLPSDRFSAERTGGSVSTLTIQRTQQEDSAVYLCASSFAVISGANVLTFGAGSRLTVL.

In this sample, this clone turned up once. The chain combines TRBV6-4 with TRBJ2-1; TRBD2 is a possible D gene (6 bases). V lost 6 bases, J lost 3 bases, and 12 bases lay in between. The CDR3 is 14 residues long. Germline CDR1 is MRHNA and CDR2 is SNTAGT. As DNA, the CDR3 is TGTGCCAGCAGCCGGGACTTCGGCTACAATGAGCAGTTCTTC. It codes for CASSRDFGYNEQFF.

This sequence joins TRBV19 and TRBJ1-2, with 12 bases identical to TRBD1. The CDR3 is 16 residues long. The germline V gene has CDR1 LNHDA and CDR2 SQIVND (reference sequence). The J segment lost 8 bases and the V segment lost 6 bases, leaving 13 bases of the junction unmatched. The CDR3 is CASRHSGTGGVAGYTF. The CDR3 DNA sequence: TGTGCCAGTAGGCATTCCGGGACAGGGGGCGTTGCGGGCTACACCTTC.

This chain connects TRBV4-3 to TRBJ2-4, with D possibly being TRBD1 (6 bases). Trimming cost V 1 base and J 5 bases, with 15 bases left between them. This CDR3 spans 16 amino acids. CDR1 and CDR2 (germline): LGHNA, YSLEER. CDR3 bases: TGCGCCAGCAGCCAAGGGGACCTTGGGGGCCAAAACATTCAGTACTTC. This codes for CASSQGDLGGQNIQYF.

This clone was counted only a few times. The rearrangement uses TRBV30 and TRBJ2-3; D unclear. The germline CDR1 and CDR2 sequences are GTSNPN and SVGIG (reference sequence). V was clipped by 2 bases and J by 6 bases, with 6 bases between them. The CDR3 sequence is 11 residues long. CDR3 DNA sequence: TGTGCCTGGAGTCCCCGGGATACGCAGTATTTT. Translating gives CAWSPRDTQYF.

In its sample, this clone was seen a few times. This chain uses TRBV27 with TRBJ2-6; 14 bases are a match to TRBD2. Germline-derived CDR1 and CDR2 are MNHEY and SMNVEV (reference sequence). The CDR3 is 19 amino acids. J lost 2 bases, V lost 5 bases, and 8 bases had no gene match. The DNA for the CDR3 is TGTGCCAGCAGTAGGGTACCGGGACTAGCGGGAGCTGGGGCCAACGTCCTGACTTTC. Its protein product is CASSRVPGLAGAGANVLTF.

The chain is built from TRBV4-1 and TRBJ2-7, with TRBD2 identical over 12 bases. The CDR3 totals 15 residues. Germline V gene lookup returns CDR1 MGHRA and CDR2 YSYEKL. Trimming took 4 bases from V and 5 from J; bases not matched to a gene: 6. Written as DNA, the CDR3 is TGCGCCAGCAGCCTTAGACTAGCGGGAGTAGACGAGCAGTACTTC. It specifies CASSLRLAGVDEQYF.

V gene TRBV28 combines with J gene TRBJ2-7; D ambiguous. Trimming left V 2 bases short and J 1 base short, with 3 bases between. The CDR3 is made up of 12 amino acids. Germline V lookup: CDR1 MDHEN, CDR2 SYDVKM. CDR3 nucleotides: TGTGCCAGCAGTTTACCTTCCTACGAGCAGTACTTC. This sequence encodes CASSLPSYEQYF. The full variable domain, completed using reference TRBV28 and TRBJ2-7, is DVKVTQSSRYLVKRTGEKVFLECVQDMDHENMFWYRQDPGLGLRLIYFSYDVKMKEKGDIPEGYSVSREKKERFSLILESASTNQTSMYLCASSLPSYEQYFGPGTRLTVT.

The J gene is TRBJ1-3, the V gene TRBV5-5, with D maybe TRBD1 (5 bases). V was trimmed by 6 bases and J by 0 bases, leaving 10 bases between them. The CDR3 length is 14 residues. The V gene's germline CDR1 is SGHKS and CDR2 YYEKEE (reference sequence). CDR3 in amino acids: CASTGGSSGNTIYF. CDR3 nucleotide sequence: TGTGCCAGCACCGGGGGAAGCTCTGGAAACACCATATATTTT.

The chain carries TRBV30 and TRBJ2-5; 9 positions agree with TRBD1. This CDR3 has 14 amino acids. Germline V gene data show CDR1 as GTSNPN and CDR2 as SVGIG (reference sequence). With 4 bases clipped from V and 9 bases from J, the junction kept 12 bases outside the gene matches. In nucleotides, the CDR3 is TGTGCCTGGAACCCGGGACAGGGTACTGGGGCCCAGTACTTC. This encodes CAWNPGQGTGAQYF. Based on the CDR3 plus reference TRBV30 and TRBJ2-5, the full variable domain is SQTIHQWPATLVQPVGSPLSLECTVEGTSNPNLYWYRQAAGRGLQLLFYSVGIGQISSEVPQNLSASRPQDRQFILSSKKLLLSDSGFYLCAWNPGQGTGAQYFGPGTRLLVL.

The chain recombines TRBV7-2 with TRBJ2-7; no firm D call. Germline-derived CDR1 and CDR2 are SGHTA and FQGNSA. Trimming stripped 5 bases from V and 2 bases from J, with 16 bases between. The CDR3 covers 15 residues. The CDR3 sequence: CASSPFGTRTYEQYF. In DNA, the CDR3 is TGTGCCAGCAGCCCATTTGGCACCCGTACCTACGAGCAGTACTTC.

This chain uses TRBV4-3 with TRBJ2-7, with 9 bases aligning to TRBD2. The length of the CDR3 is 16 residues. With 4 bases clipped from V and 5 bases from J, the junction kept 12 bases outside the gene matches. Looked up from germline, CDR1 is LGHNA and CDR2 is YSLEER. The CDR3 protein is CASSPSSGTTYHEQYF. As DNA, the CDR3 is TGCGCCAGCAGCCCCTCTAGCGGGACCACCTATCACGAGCAGTACTTC.

CDR3 sequence (DNA): TGTGCCAGCAGTGGGCTTCAGGGTCGCAATGAGCAGTTCTTC. Encoded protein: CASSGLQGRNEQFF. The V and J genes are TRBV25-1 and TRBJ2-1; D might be TRBD1 (5 bases). CDR3 length: 14 residues. Germline V CDR1 and CDR2: MGHDK, SYGVNS. The V gene lost 4 bases and the J gene lost 6 bases, with 13 bases spanning the gap.

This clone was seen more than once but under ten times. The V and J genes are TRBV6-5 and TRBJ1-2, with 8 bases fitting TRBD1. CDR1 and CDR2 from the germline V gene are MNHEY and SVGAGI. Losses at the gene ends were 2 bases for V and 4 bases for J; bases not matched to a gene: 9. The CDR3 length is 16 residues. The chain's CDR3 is CASSYEGTGLRYGYTF. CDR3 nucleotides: TGTGCCAGCAGTTACGAAGGGACAGGCCTACGCTATGGCTACACCTTC.